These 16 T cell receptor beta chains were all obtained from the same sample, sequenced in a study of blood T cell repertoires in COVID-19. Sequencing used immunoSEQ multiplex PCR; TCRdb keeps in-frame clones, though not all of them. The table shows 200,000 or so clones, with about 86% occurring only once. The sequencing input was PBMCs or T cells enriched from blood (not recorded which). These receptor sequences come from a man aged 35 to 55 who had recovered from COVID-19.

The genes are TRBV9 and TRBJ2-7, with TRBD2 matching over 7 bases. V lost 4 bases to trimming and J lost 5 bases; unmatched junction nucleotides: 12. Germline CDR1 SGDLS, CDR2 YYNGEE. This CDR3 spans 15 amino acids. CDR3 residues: CASSPAGGRYDEQYF. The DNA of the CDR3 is TGTGCCAGCAGCCCCGCCGGGGGGAGGTACGACGAGCAGTACTTC.

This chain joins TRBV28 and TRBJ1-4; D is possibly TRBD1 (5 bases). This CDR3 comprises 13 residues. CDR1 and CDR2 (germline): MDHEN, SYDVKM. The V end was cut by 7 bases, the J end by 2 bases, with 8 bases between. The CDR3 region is CASIPGTNEKLFF. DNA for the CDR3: TGTGCCAGCATCCCAGGGACTAATGAAAAACTGTTTTTT.

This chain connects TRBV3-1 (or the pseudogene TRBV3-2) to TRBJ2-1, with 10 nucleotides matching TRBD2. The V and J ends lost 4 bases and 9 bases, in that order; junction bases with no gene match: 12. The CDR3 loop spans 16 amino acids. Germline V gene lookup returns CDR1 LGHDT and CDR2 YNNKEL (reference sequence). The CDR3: CASSPTVSGGAREQFF. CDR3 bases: TGTGCCAGCAGCCCCACGGTGAGCGGGGGGGCTCGTGAGCAGTTCTTC.

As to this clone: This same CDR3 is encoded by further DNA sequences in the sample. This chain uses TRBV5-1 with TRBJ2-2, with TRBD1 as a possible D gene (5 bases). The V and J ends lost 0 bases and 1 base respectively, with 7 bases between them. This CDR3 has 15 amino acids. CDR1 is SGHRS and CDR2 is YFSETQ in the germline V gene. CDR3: CASSLGQGNTGELFF. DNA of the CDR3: TGCGCCAGCAGCTTGGGGCAGGGGAACACCGGGGAGCTGTTTTTT.

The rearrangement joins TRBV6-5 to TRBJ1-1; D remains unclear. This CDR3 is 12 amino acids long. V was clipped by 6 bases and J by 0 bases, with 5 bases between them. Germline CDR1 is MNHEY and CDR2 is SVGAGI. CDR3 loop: CASSSVNTEAFF. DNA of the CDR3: TGTGCCAGCAGCTCCGTGAACACTGAAGCTTTCTTT.

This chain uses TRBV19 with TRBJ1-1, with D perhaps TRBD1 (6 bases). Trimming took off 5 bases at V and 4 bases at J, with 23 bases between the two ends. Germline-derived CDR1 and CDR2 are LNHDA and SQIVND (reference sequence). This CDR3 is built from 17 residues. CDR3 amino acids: CASSPPIRWGLGTEAFF. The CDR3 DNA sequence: TGTGCCAGTAGTCCCCCGATACGGTGGGGGCTTGGCACTGAAGCTTTCTTT.

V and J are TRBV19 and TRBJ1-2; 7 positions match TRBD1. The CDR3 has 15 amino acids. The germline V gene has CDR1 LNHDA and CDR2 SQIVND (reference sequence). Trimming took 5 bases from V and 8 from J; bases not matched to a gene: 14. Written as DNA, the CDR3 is TGTGCCAGTAGTCCCCGGGACAGAGGAGGAGGCGGCTACACCTTC. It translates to CASSPRDRGGGGYTF.

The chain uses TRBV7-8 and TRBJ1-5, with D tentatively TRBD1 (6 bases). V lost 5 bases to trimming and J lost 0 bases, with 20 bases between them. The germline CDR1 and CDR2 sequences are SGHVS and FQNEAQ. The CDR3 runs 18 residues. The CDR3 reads CASSTTPRTANSNQPQHF. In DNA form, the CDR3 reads TGTGCCAGCAGCACAACACCCCGGACAGCTAATAGCAATCAGCCCCAGCATTTT.

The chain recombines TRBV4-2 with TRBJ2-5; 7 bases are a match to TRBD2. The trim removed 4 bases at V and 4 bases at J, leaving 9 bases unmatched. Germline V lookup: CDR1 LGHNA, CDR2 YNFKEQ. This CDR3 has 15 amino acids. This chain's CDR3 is CASSPQRGGGETQYF. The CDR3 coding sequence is TGTGCCAGCAGCCCGCAGAGGGGCGGGGGAGAGACCCAGTACTTC.

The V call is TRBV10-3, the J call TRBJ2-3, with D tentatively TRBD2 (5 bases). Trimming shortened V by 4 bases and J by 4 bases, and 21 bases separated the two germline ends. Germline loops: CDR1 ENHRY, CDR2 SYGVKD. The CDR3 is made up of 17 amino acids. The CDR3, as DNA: TGTGCCATCAGTGGGCTGAGCGGCGCGCCCTCCCCAGATACGCAGTATTTT. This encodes CAISGLSGAPSPDTQYF.

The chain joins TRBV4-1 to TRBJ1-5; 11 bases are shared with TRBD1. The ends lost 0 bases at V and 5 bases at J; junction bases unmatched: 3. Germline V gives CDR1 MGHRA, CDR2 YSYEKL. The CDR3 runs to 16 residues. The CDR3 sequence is CASSQERTGGDQPQHF. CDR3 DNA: TGCGCCAGCAGCCAAGAAAGGACAGGGGGCGATCAGCCCCAGCATTTT.

Written as DNA, the CDR3 is TGTGCCAGCAGTTTAACCGGGTTGAACTATGGCTACACCTTC. Protein sequence: CASSLTGLNYGYTF. The chain employs TRBV27 and TRBJ1-2; D gene ambiguous. The CDR3 is 14 residues long. Trimming took 2 bases from V and 2 from J, leaving 9 bases between them. Looked up from germline, CDR1 is MNHEY and CDR2 is SMNVEV (reference sequence).

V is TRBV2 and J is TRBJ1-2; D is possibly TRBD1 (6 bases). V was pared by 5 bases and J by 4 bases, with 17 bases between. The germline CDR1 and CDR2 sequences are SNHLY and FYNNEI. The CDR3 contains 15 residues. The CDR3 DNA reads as TGTGCCAGCAGTTTAGACAGGACCGCTCTCTATGGCTACACCTTC. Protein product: CASSLDRTALYGYTF.

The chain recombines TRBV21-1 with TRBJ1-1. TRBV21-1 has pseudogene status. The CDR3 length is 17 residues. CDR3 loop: CASSKARSGILGTEAFF. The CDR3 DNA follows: TGTGCCAGCAGCAAAGCGAGGTCGGGGATCTTGGGCACTGAAGCTTTCTTT.

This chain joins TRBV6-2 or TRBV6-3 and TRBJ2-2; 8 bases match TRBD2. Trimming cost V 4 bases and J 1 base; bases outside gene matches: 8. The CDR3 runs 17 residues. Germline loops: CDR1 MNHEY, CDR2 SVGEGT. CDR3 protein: CASSLIAGWMNTGELFF. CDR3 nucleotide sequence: TGTGCCAGCAGTTTAATAGCGGGGTGGATGAACACCGGGGAGCTGTTTTTT.

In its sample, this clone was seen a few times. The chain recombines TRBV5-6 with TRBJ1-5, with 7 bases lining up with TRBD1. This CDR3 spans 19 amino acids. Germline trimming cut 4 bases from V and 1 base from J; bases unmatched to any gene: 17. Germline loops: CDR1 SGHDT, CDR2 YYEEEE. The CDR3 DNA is TGTGCCAGCAGCCCGATTCGTGACAGGGTGACGGAAAGCAATCAGCCCCAGCATTTT. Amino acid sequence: CASSPIRDRVTESNQPQHF.